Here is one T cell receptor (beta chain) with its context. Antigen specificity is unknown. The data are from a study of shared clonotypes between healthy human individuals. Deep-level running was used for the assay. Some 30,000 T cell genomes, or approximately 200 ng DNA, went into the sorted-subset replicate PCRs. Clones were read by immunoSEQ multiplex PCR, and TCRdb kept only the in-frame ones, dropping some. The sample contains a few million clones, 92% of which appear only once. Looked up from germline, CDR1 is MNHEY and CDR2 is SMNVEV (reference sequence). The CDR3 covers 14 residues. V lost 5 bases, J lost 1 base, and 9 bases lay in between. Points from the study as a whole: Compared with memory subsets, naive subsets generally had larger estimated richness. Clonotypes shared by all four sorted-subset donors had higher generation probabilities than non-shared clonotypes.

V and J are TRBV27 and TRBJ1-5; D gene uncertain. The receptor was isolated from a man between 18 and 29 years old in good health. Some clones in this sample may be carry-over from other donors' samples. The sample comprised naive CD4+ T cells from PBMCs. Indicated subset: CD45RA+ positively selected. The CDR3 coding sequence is TGTGCCAGCAGTCCGCTGGCCAGCAATCAGCCCCAGCATTTT. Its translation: CASSPLASNQPQHF.